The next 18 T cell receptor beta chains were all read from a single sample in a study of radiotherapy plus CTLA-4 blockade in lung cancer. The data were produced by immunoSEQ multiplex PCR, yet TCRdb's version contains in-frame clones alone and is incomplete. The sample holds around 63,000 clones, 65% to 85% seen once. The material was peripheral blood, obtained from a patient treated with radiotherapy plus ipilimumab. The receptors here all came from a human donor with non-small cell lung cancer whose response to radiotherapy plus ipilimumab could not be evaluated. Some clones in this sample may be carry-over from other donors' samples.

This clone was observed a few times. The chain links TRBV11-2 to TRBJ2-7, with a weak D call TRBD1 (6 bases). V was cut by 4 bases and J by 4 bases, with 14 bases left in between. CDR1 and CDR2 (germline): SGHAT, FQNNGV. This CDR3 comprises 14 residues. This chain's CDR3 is CASSSRTDLYEQYF. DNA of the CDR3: TGTGCCAGCAGCTCCCGGACAGACTTATACGAGCAGTACTTC.

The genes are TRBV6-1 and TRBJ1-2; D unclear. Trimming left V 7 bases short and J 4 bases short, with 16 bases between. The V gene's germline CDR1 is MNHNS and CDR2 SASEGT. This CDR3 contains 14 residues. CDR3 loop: CASTVQDFAYGYTF. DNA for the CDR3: TGTGCCAGCACGGTCCAGGACTTTGCCTATGGCTACACCTTC.

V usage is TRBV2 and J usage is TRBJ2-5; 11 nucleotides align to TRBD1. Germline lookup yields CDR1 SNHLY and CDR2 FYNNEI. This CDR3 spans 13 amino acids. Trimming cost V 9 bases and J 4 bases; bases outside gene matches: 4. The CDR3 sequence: CASIGTGGETQYF. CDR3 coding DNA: TGTGCCAGTATAGGGACAGGGGGAGAGACCCAGTACTTC.

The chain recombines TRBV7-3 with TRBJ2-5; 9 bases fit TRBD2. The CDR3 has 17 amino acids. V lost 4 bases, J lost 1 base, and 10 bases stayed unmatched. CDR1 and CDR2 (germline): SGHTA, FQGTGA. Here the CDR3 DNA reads TGTGCCAGCAGCTCCGGGGTTAGCGGGGGTTTCCAAGAGACCCAGTACTTC. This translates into CASSSGVSGGFQETQYF. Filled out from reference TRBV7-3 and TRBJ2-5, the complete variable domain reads GAGVSQTPSNKVTEKGKYVELRCDPISGHTALYWYRQSLGQGPEFLIYFQGTGAADDSGLPNDRFFAVRPEGSVSTLKIQRTERGDSAVYLCASSSGVSGGFQETQYFGPGTRLLVL.

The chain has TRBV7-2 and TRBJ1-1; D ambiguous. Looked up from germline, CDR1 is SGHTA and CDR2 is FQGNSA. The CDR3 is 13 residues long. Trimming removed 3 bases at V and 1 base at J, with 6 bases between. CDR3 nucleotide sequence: TGTGCCAGCAGCTTGTCAGGGAACACTGAAGCTTTCTTT. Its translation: CASSLSGNTEAFF.

CDR3 DNA: TGCAGCGTTGAATCTCCGGGACAGGGGAACGGGGATAACACTGAAGCTTTCTTT. The encoded protein is CSVESPGQGNGDNTEAFF. The chain is built from TRBV29-1 and TRBJ1-1; 10 bases match TRBD1. Germline CDR1 is SQVTM and CDR2 is ANQGSEA. The CDR3 runs to 18 residues. The junction had 14 bases not matched to a gene; V was cut back by 2 bases and J by 2 bases.

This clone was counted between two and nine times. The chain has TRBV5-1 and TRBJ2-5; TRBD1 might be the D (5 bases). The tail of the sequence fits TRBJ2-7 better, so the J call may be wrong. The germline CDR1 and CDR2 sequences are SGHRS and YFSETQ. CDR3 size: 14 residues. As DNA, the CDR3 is TGCGCCAGCACCAGGACATCGAGCTCCTACGAGCAGTACTTC. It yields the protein CASTRTSSSYEQYF.

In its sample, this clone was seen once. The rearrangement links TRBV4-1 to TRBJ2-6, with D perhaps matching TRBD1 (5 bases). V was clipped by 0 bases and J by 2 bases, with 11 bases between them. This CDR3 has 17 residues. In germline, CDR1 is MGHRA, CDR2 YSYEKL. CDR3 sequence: CASSQDIGRAGANVLTF. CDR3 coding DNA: TGCGCCAGCAGCCAAGATATCGGCAGGGCTGGGGCCAACGTCCTGACTTTC.

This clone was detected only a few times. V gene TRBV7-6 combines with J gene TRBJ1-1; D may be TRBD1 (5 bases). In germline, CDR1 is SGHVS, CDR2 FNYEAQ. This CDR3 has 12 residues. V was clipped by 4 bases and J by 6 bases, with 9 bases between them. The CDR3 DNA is TGTGCCAGCAGCTCAGGGCTGGCTGAAGCTTTCTTT. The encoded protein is CASSSGLAEAFF. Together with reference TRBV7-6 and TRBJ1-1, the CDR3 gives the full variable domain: GAGVSQSPRYKVTKRGQDVALRCDPISGHVSLYWYRQALGQGPEFLTYFNYEAQQDKSGLPNDRFSAERPEGSISTLTIQRTEQRDSAMYRCASSSGLAEAFFGQGTRLTVV.

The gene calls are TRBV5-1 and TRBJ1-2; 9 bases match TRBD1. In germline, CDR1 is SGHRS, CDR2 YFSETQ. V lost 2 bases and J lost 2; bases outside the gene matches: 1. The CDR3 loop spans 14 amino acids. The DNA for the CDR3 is TGCGCCAGCAGCTTAACAGGGGGCAACTATGGCTACACCTTC. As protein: CASSLTGGNYGYTF.

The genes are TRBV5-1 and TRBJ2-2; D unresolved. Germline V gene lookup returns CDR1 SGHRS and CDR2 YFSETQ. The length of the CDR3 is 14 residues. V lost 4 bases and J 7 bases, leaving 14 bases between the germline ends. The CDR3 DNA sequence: TGCGCCAGCAGCCCGGTTCAGGCTGGCGGGGAGCTGTTTTTT. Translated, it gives CASSPVQAGGELFF.

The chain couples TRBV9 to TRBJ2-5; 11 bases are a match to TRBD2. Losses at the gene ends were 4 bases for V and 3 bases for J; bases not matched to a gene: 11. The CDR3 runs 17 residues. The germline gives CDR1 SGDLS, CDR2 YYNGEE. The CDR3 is CASSTGTSGGGEETQYF. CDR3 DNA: TGTGCCAGCAGCACCGGGACTAGCGGTGGAGGAGAAGAGACCCAGTACTTC.

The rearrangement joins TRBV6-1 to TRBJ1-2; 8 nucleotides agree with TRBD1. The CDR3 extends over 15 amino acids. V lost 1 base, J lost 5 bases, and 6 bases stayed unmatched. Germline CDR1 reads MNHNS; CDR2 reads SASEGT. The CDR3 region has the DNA TGTGCCAGCAGTGAAGGTTCCAGGGGGCCGTATGGCTACACCTTC. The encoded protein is CASSEGSRGPYGYTF.

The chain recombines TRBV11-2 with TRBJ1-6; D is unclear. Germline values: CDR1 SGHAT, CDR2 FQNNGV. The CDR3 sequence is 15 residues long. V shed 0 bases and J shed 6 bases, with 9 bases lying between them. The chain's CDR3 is CASSLDSPFNSPLHF. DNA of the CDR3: TGTGCCAGCAGCTTAGATTCTCCTTTTAATTCACCCCTCCACTTT. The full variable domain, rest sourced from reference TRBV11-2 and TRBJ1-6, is EAGVAQSPRYKIIEKRQSVAFWCNPISGHATLYWYQQILGQGPKLLIQFQNNGVVDDSQLPKDRFSAERLKGVDSTLKIQPAKLEDSAVYLCASSLDSPFNSPLHFGNGTRLTVT.

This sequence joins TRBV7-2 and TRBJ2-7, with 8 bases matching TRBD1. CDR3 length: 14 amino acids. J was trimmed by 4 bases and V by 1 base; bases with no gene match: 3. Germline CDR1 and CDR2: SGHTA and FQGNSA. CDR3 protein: CASSLGGQVYEQYF. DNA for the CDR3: TGTGCCAGCAGCTTAGGGGGACAGGTGTACGAGCAGTACTTC.

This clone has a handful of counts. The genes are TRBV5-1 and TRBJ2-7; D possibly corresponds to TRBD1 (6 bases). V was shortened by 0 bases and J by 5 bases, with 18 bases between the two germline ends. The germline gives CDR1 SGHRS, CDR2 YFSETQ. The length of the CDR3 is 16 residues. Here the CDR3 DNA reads TGCGCCAGCAGCTTGGCCCGAGCAGGGGTCCCCGACGAGCAGTACTTC. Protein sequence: CASSLARAGVPDEQYF.

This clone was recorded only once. The CDR3 DNA reads as TGTGCCAGCAGCCAGACAGGGGGCCCGAATTCACCCCTCCACTTT. Protein: CASSQTGGPNSPLHF. The chain uses TRBV9 and TRBJ1-6; TRBD1 aligns across 10 bases. The CDR3 consists of 15 residues. V was clipped by 4 bases and J by 7 bases; unmatched bases: 5. Germline V gives CDR1 SGDLS, CDR2 YYNGEE.

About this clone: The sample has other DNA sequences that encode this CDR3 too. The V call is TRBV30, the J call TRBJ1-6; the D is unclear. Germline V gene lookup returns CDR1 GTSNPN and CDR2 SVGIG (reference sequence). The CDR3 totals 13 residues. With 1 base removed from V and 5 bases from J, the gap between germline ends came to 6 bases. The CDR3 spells CAWSGGHNSPLHF. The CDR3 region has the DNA TGTGCCTGGAGTGGAGGCCATAATTCACCCCTCCACTTT.